These 27 T cell receptor beta chains share one sample of origin, sequenced in a study of T cells in women clearing cervical HPV infection. TCRdb's copy holds only in-frame clones and misses some; the assay was immunoSEQ multiplex PCR. Recorded for this sample: about 20,000 clones. The sample comprised blood buffy coat. The receptors shown here come from a woman between 18 and 70 years old with a cervical HPV16 infection that either progressed to CIN3+ or cleared (not recorded which).

As for this clone: The observed sequence ends 3 residues before the CDR3 terminus, with the missing tail filled in from the germline J gene. The chain employs TRBV7-9 and TRBJ2-3, with D possibly being TRBD2 (6 bases). This CDR3 has 15 amino acids. Germline V gene sequence: CDR1 SEHNR, CDR2 FQNEAQ (reference sequence). V was trimmed by 2 bases and J by 4 bases, leaving 13 bases between them. The covered CDR3 bases are TGTGCCAGCAGCTTATACGGGAGAGGGGCAGATACG. This codes for CASSLYGRGADT. The whole CDR3 sequence reads CASSLYGRGADTQYF.

Note on this clone: Read sequence stops 3 residues before the CDR3 end, and the germline J gene provides the missing end. The chain recombines TRBV28 with TRBJ1-5, with D tentatively TRBD1 (6 bases). V lost 3 bases and J 3 bases, leaving 12 bases between the germline ends. The germline V gene has CDR1 MDHEN and CDR2 SYDVKM. The CDR3 covers 15 residues. Incomplete CDR3 DNA: TGTGCCAGCAGTTTTGGGGGGGGCAACAATCAGCCC. Its protein product is CASSFGGGNNQP. The complete CDR3 reads CASSFGGGNNQPQHF.

With respect to this clone: The read is 3 residues too short to cover the CDR3 end, so that end is filled in from the germline J gene. This chain uses TRBV5-4 with TRBJ2-3; no clear D gene. Germline V gene sequence: CDR1 SGHNT, CDR2 YYREEE (reference sequence). This CDR3 has 14 amino acids. The V end was cut by 4 bases, the J end by 1 base, with 10 bases between. Partial CDR3 DNA: TGTGCCAGCAGCCTTGAACACCGCACAGATACG. It specifies CASSLEHRTDT. The CDR3 in its entirety is CASSLEHRTDTQYF.

CDR3 DNA, as far as it was read: TGTGCCTGGAGAAAGGGACAGGTGGAGAAA. Translating gives CAWRKGQVEK. The entire CDR3 is CAWRKGQVEKLFF. This chain links TRBV30 with TRBJ1-4, with 8 bases identical to TRBD1. Coverage ceases 3 residues before the CDR3 finishes, and the germline J gene fills in the end. The CDR3 length is 13 residues. CDR1 is GTSNPN, CDR2 SVGIG, per germline (reference sequence).

Worth noting for this clone: The read falls 3 residues short of the CDR3 end, and the missing part is taken from the germline J gene. J is TRBJ2-5 and V is TRBV18, with 7 nucleotides matching TRBD1. CDR1 is KGHSH and CDR2 is LQKENI in the germline V gene. The CDR3 loop spans 15 amino acids. V shed 1 base and J 3 bases; nucleotides not matched to a gene: 5. The CDR3 DNA, read in part, is TGTGCCAGCTCACCACGAGTAGGGGGCGAAGAGACC. Protein sequence: CASSPRVGGEET. The CDR3 as a whole reads CASSPRVGGEETQYF. Full variable domain (outside the CDR3, taken from reference TRBV18 and TRBJ2-5): NAGVMQNPRHLVRRRGQEARLRCSPMKGHSHVYWYRQLPEEGLKFMVYLQKENIIDESGMPKERFSAEFPKEGPSILRIQQVVRGDSAAYFCASSPRVGGEETQYFGPGTRLLVL.

CDR3 DNA (partial): TGCGCCAGCAGCCCCGGGGCTAGCGGGATTAGCGGACAAGAGACG. Protein sequence: CASSPGASGISGQET. The CDR3 in full is CASSPGASGISGQETQYF. The chain uses TRBV5-1 and TRBJ2-3; 9 bases agree with TRBD2. The CDR3 end is not reached by the read, which stops 3 residues before it; the germline J gene fills it in. The germline CDR1 and CDR2 sequences are SGHRS and YFSETQ. CDR3 length: 18 residues.

To note about this clone: The read ends 3 residues before the CDR3 terminus; that terminus is restored from the germline J gene. V and J are TRBV10-3 and TRBJ1-1, with 7 bases aligning to TRBD1. Unmatched junction bases numbered 8, after V lost 3 bases and J lost 4 bases. Germline loops: CDR1 ENHRY, CDR2 SYGVKD. The CDR3 is 15 residues long. The CDR3 is CAISDSNRGSTEAFF. The part of the CDR3 DNA that was read is TGTGCCATCAGTGACTCAAACAGGGGATCCACTGAA.

About this clone itself: From the germline J gene comes the end of the CDR3, since the read stops 3 residues before it. V is TRBV19 and J is TRBJ1-2; possible D gene TRBD1, 5 bases. CDR1 LNHDA and CDR2 SQIVND come from the germline V gene (reference sequence). This CDR3 comprises 14 residues. CDR3 DNA, as far as it was read: TGTGCCAGTAGTGGGAGGGGTCTCGCCTACGAC. Protein sequence: CASSGRGLAYD. The full CDR3 sequence reads CASSGRGLAYDYTF.

Concerning this clone: Read data end 3 residues before the CDR3 end; the end is taken from the germline J gene. The rearrangement joins TRBV28 to TRBJ2-7; 9 bases are shared with TRBD1. Losses at the gene ends were 5 bases for V and 2 bases for J; bases not matched to a gene: 7. Per the germline V gene, CDR1 is MDHEN and CDR2 is SYDVKM. The CDR3 sequence is 15 residues long. This CDR3 reads CASSRPGQGTYEQYF. The sequenced part of the CDR3 DNA is TGTGCCAGCAGTCGGCCGGGACAGGGAACCTACGAG. Based on the CDR3 plus reference TRBV28 and TRBJ2-7, the full variable domain is DVKVTQSSRYLVKRTGEKVFLECVQDMDHENMFWYRQDPGLGLRLIYFSYDVKMKEKGDIPEGYSVSREKKERFSLILESASTNQTSMYLCASSRPGQGTYEQYFGPGTRLTVT.

Concerning this clone itself: The read ends 3 residues before the CDR3 terminus; that terminus is restored from the germline J gene. This sequence joins TRBV5-6 and TRBJ2-2, with 7 positions matching TRBD1. Trimming cost V 3 bases and J 3 bases; bases outside gene matches: 5. Germline CDR1 reads SGHDT; CDR2 reads YYEEEE. The CDR3 extends over 15 amino acids. The CDR3 protein is CASSSGGFHTGELFF. The DNA read from the CDR3 is TGTGCCAGCAGCTCAGGGGGTTTCCACACCGGGGAG.

Remarks on this clone: The read halts 3 residues ahead of the CDR3 end, with the missing end drawn from the germline J gene. The V gene is TRBV28, the J gene TRBJ1-4, with 7 bases that match TRBD1. The CDR3 totals 15 residues. After removal of 1 base from V and 7 bases from J, the junction contained 6 bases not matched to a gene. CDR1 and CDR2 (germline): MDHEN, SYDVKM. The CDR3 loop is CASSLLVGGGEKLFF. CDR3 bases read: TGTGCCAGCAGTTTATTGGTAGGGGGCGGTGAAAAA.

For this clone: The CDR3 goes on 3 residues after the read ends, and that part is filled in from the germline J gene. This chain links TRBV18 with TRBJ2-7; TRBD2 agrees at 8 bases. After removal of 3 bases from V and 5 bases from J, the junction contained 3 bases not matched to a gene. CDR3 length: 13 residues. Germline V gene data show CDR1 as KGHSH and CDR2 as LQKENI. This CDR3 reads CASSPGLADEQYF. CDR3 bases read: TGTGCCAGCTCACCCGGACTAGCTGACGAG.

As to this clone: The read finishes 3 residues shy of the CDR3 end, and the germline J gene is used to complete it. V and J are TRBV5-4 and TRBJ2-7, with unresolved D. Deletions cut 0 bases from V and 3 bases from J, with 7 bases between. From germline, CDR1 is SGHNT and CDR2 YYREEE (reference sequence). This CDR3 region has 13 residues. The sequenced part of the CDR3 DNA is TGTGCCAGCAGCTTGGCCGGTATCTACGAG. Translating gives CASSLAGIYE. The CDR3 reads in full as CASSLAGIYEQYF. Variable domain in full (rest from reference TRBV5-4 and TRBJ2-7): ETGVTQSPTHLIKTRGQQVTLRCSSQSGHNTVSWYQQALGQGPQFIFQYYREEENGRGNFPPRFSGLQFPNYSSELNVNALELDDSALYLCASSLAGIYEQYFGPGTRLTVT.

Considering frequency, this clone is medium-sized. Sequencing ends 3 residues short of the CDR3 end; the germline J gene provides the rest. This rearrangement joins TRBV29-1 to TRBJ2-3; D perhaps matches TRBD1 (6 bases). The length of the CDR3 is 14 residues. Trimming left V 7 bases short and J 2 bases short, with 16 bases between. CDR1 and CDR2 (germline): SQVTM, ANQGSEA. The CDR3 region is CSAVDRILTDTQYF. Incomplete CDR3 DNA: TGCAGCGCCGTAGACAGGATCCTCACAGATACG.

The CDR3 is CASSLGGGPQETQYF. The CDR3 bases that were read are TGTGCCAGCAGCTTAGGGGGGGGGCCTCAAGAGACC. This chain connects TRBV7-9 to TRBJ2-5; tentatively, D is TRBD2 (7 bases). From the germline J gene comes the end of the CDR3, since the read stops 3 residues before it. Germline-derived CDR1 and CDR2 are SEHNR and FQNEAQ (reference sequence). Trimming stripped 1 base from V and 2 bases from J, with 11 bases between. CDR3 length: 15 amino acids.

Regarding this clone: The read ends 3 residues before the CDR3 terminus; that terminus is restored from the germline J gene. This chain uses TRBV7-9 with TRBJ2-7; D perhaps matches TRBD1 (5 bases). V was clipped by 6 bases and J by 4 bases, with 13 bases between them. This CDR3 has 13 residues. The V gene's germline CDR1 is SEHNR and CDR2 FQNEAQ (reference sequence). Incomplete CDR3 DNA: TGTGCCAGCAGTTCCCCCCAGGGTTACGAG. This translates into CASSSPQGYE. The full CDR3 sequence reads CASSSPQGYEQYF. The complete variable domain, with remaining parts taken from reference TRBV7-9 and TRBJ2-7, reads DTGVSQNPRHKITKRGQNVTFRCDPISEHNRLYWYRQTLGQGPEFLTYFQNEAQLEKSRLLSDRFSAERPKGSFSTLEIQRTEQGDSAMYLCASSSPQGYEQYFGPGTRLTVT.

Remarks on this clone: From the germline J gene comes the end of the CDR3, since the read stops 3 residues before it. The chain is built from TRBV7-2 and TRBJ2-3, with 7 bases identical to TRBD2. CDR1 is SGHTA, CDR2 FQGNSA, per germline. CDR3 length: 14 amino acids. The V gene end was trimmed by 10 bases and the J gene end by 3 bases; junction bases not matched to a gene: 10. The CDR3 bases that were read are TGTGCCACCGGATGGGACTACCTTACAGATACG. It yields the protein CATGWDYLTDT. The entire CDR3 protein reads CATGWDYLTDTQYF.

About this clone: Read coverage stops 3 residues before the CDR3 terminus; the germline J gene supplies the remainder. The rearrangement joins TRBV4-2 to TRBJ2-7, with 9 bases identical to TRBD2. J gave up 4 bases and V 0 bases, and 7 bases lay outside the gene matches. This CDR3 region has 16 residues. CDR1 is LGHNA and CDR2 is YNFKEQ in the germline V gene. The part of the CDR3 DNA that was read is TGTGCCAGCAGCCAAGAGATGGGACTAGCACAGTACGAG. Residues: CASSQEMGLAQYE. From start to end, the CDR3 is CASSQEMGLAQYEQYF.

With regard to this clone: The CDR3 end is not reached by the read, which stops 3 residues before it; the germline J gene fills it in. The J gene is TRBJ2-2, the V gene TRBV19; TRBD1 might be the D (6 bases). The V and J ends lost 3 bases and 5 bases respectively, with 10 bases between them. Germline assignment: CDR1 LNHDA and CDR2 SQIVND (reference sequence). This CDR3 has 14 amino acids. This CDR3 is CASSIGGGTGELFF. CDR3 bases read: TGTGCCAGTAGTATTGGGGGCGGGACCGGGGAG.

As regards this clone: The read stops 3 residues short of the end of the CDR3; the missing end is completed from the germline J gene. This chain connects TRBV9 to TRBJ2-5, with no clear D. Germline values: CDR1 SGDLS, CDR2 YYNGEE. The CDR3 is made up of 14 amino acids. Trimming took off 0 bases at V and 4 bases at J, with 10 bases between the two ends. The sequenced part of the CDR3 DNA is TGTGCCAGCAGCGTAGCGGTAGTGTCAGAGACC. Its translation is CASSVAVVSET. The complete CDR3 sequence is CASSVAVVSETQYF.

Regarding this clone: The read finishes 3 residues shy of the CDR3 end, and the germline J gene is used to complete it. The chain uses TRBV13 and TRBJ2-1; 8 positions match TRBD2. The germline gives CDR1 PRHDT, CDR2 FYEKMQ (reference sequence). V gave up 5 bases and J gave up 7 bases; unmatched junction bases: 13. This CDR3 region has 16 residues. Here the CDR3 reads CASSPQGLEQINEQFF. CDR3 bases read: TGTGCCAGCAGCCCCCAGGGACTAGAACAGATTAATGAG.

Worth noting for this clone: The DNA ends 3 residues before the CDR3 does, and the rest of the CDR3 is filled in from the germline J gene. This chain uses TRBV20-1 with TRBJ1-1; D remains unclear. Germline values: CDR1 DFQATT, CDR2 SNEGSKA (reference sequence). This CDR3 has 13 amino acids. V lost 0 bases to trimming and J lost 1 base, with 6 bases between them. CDR3 DNA, as far as it was read: TGCAGTGCTAGAGACCCAGAGAACACTGAA. This codes for CSARDPENTE. The complete CDR3 protein is CSARDPENTEAFF.

A note on this clone: The CDR3 extends 3 residues past the end of the read, so its final part is completed from the germline J gene. V gene TRBV30 combines with J gene TRBJ1-1; D ambiguous. Germline CDR1 reads GTSNPN; CDR2 reads SVGIG (reference sequence). The CDR3 is 12 residues long. V gave up 4 bases and J gave up 3 bases, with 9 bases separating them. The covered CDR3 bases are TGTGCCTGGATTGCGACTTACACTGAA. It specifies CAWIATYTE. The whole CDR3 sequence reads CAWIATYTEAFF.

Comment on this clone: The read terminates 3 residues ahead of where the CDR3 ends, so the germline J gene completes it. The V gene is TRBV11-3, the J gene TRBJ2-1; D remains unclear. CDR3 length: 15 residues. CDR1 and CDR2 (germline): SGHNT, YENEEA. Trimming took 6 bases from V and 5 from J, leaving 17 bases between them. This chain's CDR3 is CASSPTDAANNEQFF. Partial CDR3 DNA: TGTGCCAGCAGTCCTACAGATGCAGCAAACAATGAG.

Measured by frequency, this clone is medium-sized. Read coverage stops 3 residues before the CDR3 terminus; the germline J gene supplies the remainder. V and J are TRBV6-4 and TRBJ2-3; D is perhaps TRBD2 (6 bases). CDR1 is MRHNA, CDR2 SNTAGT, per germline. V was clipped by 3 bases and J by 6 bases, with 16 bases between them. The CDR3 spans 15 residues. The CDR3 spells CASSEDRDSSDTQYF. Incomplete CDR3 DNA: TGTGCCAGCAGTGAAGACCGGGACTCATCCGATACG.

Notes on this clone: The read terminates 3 residues before the CDR3 end, so the remaining end is supplied by the germline J gene. The chain uses TRBV7-8 and TRBJ1-2, with TRBD1 matching 8 bases. The CDR3 contains 13 residues. J was trimmed by 3 bases and V by 5 bases; bases with no gene match: 2. Germline CDR1 SGHVS, CDR2 FQNEAQ. The sequenced part of the CDR3 DNA is TGTGCCAGCAGCCCGGGACAGGACTATGGC. Translated, it gives CASSPGQDYG. Given in full, the CDR3 is CASSPGQDYGYTF. Combining the CDR3 with reference TRBV7-8 and TRBJ1-2 gives the whole variable domain GAGVSQSPRYKVAKRGQDVALRCDPISGHVSLFWYQQALGQGPEFLTYFQNEAQLDKSGLPSDRFFAERPEGSVSTLKIQRTQQEDSAVYLCASSPGQDYGYTFGSGTRLTVV.

Comments on this clone: The read comes to an end 3 residues before the CDR3 does, leaving the germline J gene to fill in the end. The rearrangement uses TRBV5-4 and TRBJ2-2; D gene uncertain. Germline V lookup: CDR1 SGHNT, CDR2 YYREEE (reference sequence). Trimming took 0 bases from V and 1 from J, leaving 4 bases between them. This CDR3 spans 14 amino acids. Incomplete CDR3 DNA: TGTGCCAGCAGCTTGGAAGGGAACACCGGGGAG. It encodes CASSLEGNTGE. The complete CDR3 sequence is CASSLEGNTGELFF. Drawing the rest from reference TRBV5-4 and TRBJ2-2, the complete variable domain is ETGVTQSPTHLIKTRGQQVTLRCSSQSGHNTVSWYQQALGQGPQFIFQYYREEENGRGNFPPRFSGLQFPNYSSELNVNALELDDSALYLCASSLEGNTGELFFGEGSRLTVL.